Sequencing of this T cell receptor beta chain was carried out in a study of a mutant IDH1 vaccine in newly diagnosed glioma. Study background: Vaccination started 4-6 weeks after radiotherapy alone, or with temozolomide cycles. Mean patient age was around 40 years; approximately 62% were male and roughly 38% female.

As to time point: week 47, end of study. Vaccine doses each comprised 300 ug of mutant IDH1 20-mer peptide, with topical imiquimod. In the case of this clone: Its antigen is still unknown.

General observations from the study: Pseudoprogression apparently tracked independently of changes in top peripheral T cell clonotypes.

Assay: immunoSEQ multiplex PCR; the TCRdb copy retains only in-frame clones and omits some. The repertoire holds about 94,000 clones, with roughly 91% as singletons. This sequence was found in a woman aged 45-59 years with glioma. The source material was PBMCs, sampled from a glioma patient whose treatment included an IDH1 peptide vaccine.

CDR3 loop: CASNLAGTNTGELFF. CDR3 coding DNA: TGTGCCAGCAATTTAGCGGGTACCAACACCGGGGAGCTGTTTTTT. The chain couples TRBV6-6 to TRBJ2-2, with TRBD2 matching 7 bases. The CDR3 is made up of 15 amino acids. J lost 2 bases, V lost 7 bases, and 7 bases had no gene match. Per germline, CDR1 MNHNY and CDR2 SVGAGI (reference sequence).